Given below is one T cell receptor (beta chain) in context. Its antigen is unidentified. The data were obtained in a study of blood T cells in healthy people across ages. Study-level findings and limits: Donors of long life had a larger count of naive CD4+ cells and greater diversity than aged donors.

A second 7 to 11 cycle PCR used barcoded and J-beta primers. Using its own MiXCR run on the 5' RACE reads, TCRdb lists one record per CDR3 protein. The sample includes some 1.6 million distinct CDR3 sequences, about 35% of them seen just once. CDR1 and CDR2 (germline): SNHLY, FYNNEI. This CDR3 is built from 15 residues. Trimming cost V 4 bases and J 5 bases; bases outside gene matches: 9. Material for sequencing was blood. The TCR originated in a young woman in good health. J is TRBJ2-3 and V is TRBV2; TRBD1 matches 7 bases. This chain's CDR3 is CASSASGTEVDTQYF. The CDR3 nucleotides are TGTGCCAGCAGTGCCTCCGGGACAGAAGTAGATACGCAGTATTTT.